Here is one TCR beta chain with its context. It lacks a known antigen. Nothing much larger sits one base from this clone, and base qualities are not available. All donors were healthy Caucasians. Three pairs of female monozygotic twins, all aged roughly 18 to 30 years, made up the twin cohort. Peripheral blood mononuclear cells were the source from which RNA for the TCR libraries was isolated. Receptor libraries were prepared by 5' RACE. The sequencer was an Illumina HiSeq 2000. Template switching added a universal primer binding site, and the final cDNA carried a unique molecular identifier that allowed TCR cDNA molecules to be counted accurately. Specific primers in the conserved constant-segment region were used to synthesize first-strand cDNA for TCR alpha and beta chains. To control for contamination, every cDNA library was double barcoded, receiving both a SMART-Mk sample barcode and Illumina barcodes. TruSeq adapter sequences, together with Illumina sample barcodes, were added in two successive PCR steps. Sequencing of the TCR alpha and beta cDNA libraries was done on the Illumina HiSeq platform using custom primers. The original pipeline was this. Unique molecular identifiers were extracted from raw reads with MiGEC, and CDR3 positions were determined with MiXCR. For each individual, recombination models were inferred using an EM algorithm with the repgenHMM and IGoR tools. Shared clonotypes were analyzed with the tcR package in R, and sharing was normalized by the product of cloneset sizes. To study raw recombination free of thymic and clonal selection effects, out-of-frame nonproductive sequences were analyzed. The public sequencing data were trimmed at Q25 with fastp and processed into clonotypes with MiXCR by TCRdb, which kept only in-frame beta chains. A single entry per CDR3 protein holds the most common genes and DNA from its merged rows. The V and J calls reflect TCRdb's pipeline rather than the authors' work. This sample comprises 550,000 to 700,000 distinct CDR3 sequences, 21% of them detected only once. The ten largest clones represent over 4% of the sample.

This record belongs to a study of identical twins listed by TCRdb under 2016. About the study as a whole: To test whether fetal clonotypes persist, this study deep-sequenced TCR alpha and beta repertoires from monozygotic twins, from unrelated adults of various ages, and from cord blood. Replicate twin experiments were performed at different times using different library preparation protocols to rule out contamination. Results and caveats for the whole study, not just this receptor: Because the same donors could not be followed over many years, conclusions were based on cross-sectional statistical analysis. Invariant T cells such as MAIT and iNKT could partly confound zero-insertion analyses, though diverse VJ usage argued against this for most clonotypes. Fewer insertions were carried by abundant cord blood beta clonotypes, a similar but weaker trend appeared in young adult naive repertoires, and no such trend appeared in memory repertoires. In beta out-of-frame sequences, excess twin sharing was weaker, because having fewer shared sequences lowered the signal-to-noise ratio. In monozygotic twins, recombination models systematically underestimated out-of-frame TCR alpha sharing, but the models matched the sharing seen between unrelated individuals. Compared with coincidental sharing between unrelated individuals, out-of-frame TCR alpha sequences shared between twins had an excess of sequences with low generation probability.

CDR1 and CDR2 (MNHEY, SMNVEV) derive from the germline V gene (reference sequence). The CDR3, cysteine through phenylalanine, is 16 amino acids long. The retained sequence is limited to the CDR3, 48 bases, with the frame set at the first base. Relative to germline, V is missing 7 bases and J is missing 6 bases, with 13 bases of the junction outside any gene match. The same sample was also used in a study of T cells expressing NK-cell markers. From that second study: In sorted CD3+CD56+NKG2C+, CD3+CD56+NKG2C- and CD3+CD56-NKG2C+ T-cell subsets from several donors, TCR beta-chain repertoires were profiled. Among the eight sequenced donors, seven were HCMV-seropositive and one was HCMV-seronegative. In several experiments an anti-gammadeltaTCR antibody was added to restrict sorting to alphabetaTCR-expressing T cells. In six or seven donors, the dominant CD3+CD56+NKG2C+ clonotypes ranked among the top 10 CD8+ clonotypes, making up roughly 1.0-7.5% of CD8+ T cells. Those dominant clonotypes were again the most abundant among CD3+CD56-NKG2C+ cells in four donors, at 28.3-60.1%. Whether the expanded NKG2C-expressing T cell clones were specific for HCMV antigens remained unclear. All eight donors whose samples were sequenced were randomly selected healthy volunteers, three of them men and five women. HCMV-specific IgG was detected in serum with a commercial ELISA kit to determine HCMV serostatus. For more than five donors, bulk peripheral blood T-cell repertoires were additionally sequenced from unsorted PBMC. Reads were demultiplexed and grouped by UMI with MIGEC, and clonotypes were assembled and quantified with MiTCR. To remove erroneous sequences, TCR cDNA sequences were retained only when supported by two or more reads. The tcR package was used for downstream repertoire analysis, and clonotypes were matched between fractions using CDR3 nucleotide sequence together with V segment. Antigen specificity was annotated against VDJdb with VDJmatch, allowing one amino acid substitution in CDR3.

Sequencing input: PBMCs. The source of this sequence is a woman under 30 in good health. This receptor chain uses TRBV27 and TRBJ2-1, and 9 junction bases match TRBD2. The DNA sequence is given as TGTGCCAGCAAGTTCAGCGGGGTAGCGGGAGCCAATGAGCAGTTCTTC. Protein translation: CASKFSGVAGANEQFF.